This T cell receptor (beta chain) came from a study of graft-versus-host responses after intestinal transplantation. Study at large: Recipients were given multivisceral, liver-intestinal, or isolated intestinal transplants. Anti-thymocyte globulin induction was given to all recipients, followed by tacrolimus and steroids for about 3 years. Notes on the study in general: The authors found GvH clones in recipient marrow, some appearing first in ileum or blood. Allograft clonal ratios (graft-versus-host to host-versus-graft) were high in patients who had graft-donor T cell macrochimerism.

The CDR3 contains 15 residues. CDR1 SGHRS and CDR2 YFSETQ come from the germline V gene. V was shortened by 0 bases and J by 3 bases, with 10 bases between the two germline ends. As for this clone: The antigen is undetermined.

Produced via immunoSEQ multiplex PCR; TCRdb's table is partial and in-frame only. This sample has tens of thousands of clones; 91% occur once, and the top ten carry approximately 0.54%. The rearrangement links TRBV5-1 to TRBJ1-5; D gene unclear. The specimen comprised unstimulated CD8+ T cells sorted from spleen or lymph node cells, sampled before intestinal transplant. The origin of this receptor is a human donor who received an intestinal transplant. The CDR3 DNA sequence: TGCGCCAGCAGCTTGGGACAAGGCCTCAATCAGCCCCAGCATTTT. It encodes CASSLGQGLNQPQHF.